These T cell receptor beta chains were read from a single sample in a study of cytomegalovirus exposure and HLA in healthy donors. This table comes from immunoSEQ multiplex PCR, and its TCRdb copy is limited to in-frame clones, with some not included. Of a few hundred thousand clones listed, 65% to 75% were seen once; the top ten hold approximately 1.9%. Sequencing used PBMCs. The receptor source for this set is a woman aged 25-40 years in good health and CMV-seronegative. The CDR3 runs from the conserved cysteine through the conserved F or W. D genes are given only for firm matches. Clone size is shown for a subset of rows, as once, few, many or a class of expanded clone.

TRBJ2-5 | . | TRBV7-2 | . | TGTGCCAGCAGCCTACCAGGGAGGCAAGAGACCCAGTACTTC | CASSLPGRQETQYF
TRBJ1-2 | TRBD1 | TRBV7-6 | . | TGTGCCAGCAGCCCTCCGGGGACAGGGTCCCATGGCTACACCTTC | CASSPPGTGSHGYTF
TRBJ1-1 | . | TRBV19 | . | TGTGCCAGTAGTATTTCAGGTACAGTGAACACTGAAGCTTTCTTT | CASSISGTVNTEAFF
TRBJ2-1 | TRBD2 | TRBV4-1 | . | TGCGTCAGCAGGGCCGGGACTAGCGGGGGGGCCGCCGATGAGCAGTTCTTC | CVSRAGTSGGAADEQFF
TRBJ1-2 | . | TRBV5-1 | . | TGCGCCAGCAGCTTGTACGACGCCTGGGCTGGCTACACCTTC | CASSLYDAWAGYTF
TRBJ2-7 | . | TRBV6-1 | . | TGTGCCAGCAGTGAACTGGACTCATACGAGCAGTACTTC | CASSELDSYEQYF
TRBJ1-3 | . | TRBV7-9 | . | TGTGCCAGCAGCTTCGGACACAACTCTCACTCTGGAAACACCATATATTTT | CASSFGHNSHSGNTIYF
TRBJ1-1 | TRBD1 | TRBV2 | . | TGTGCCAGCAGTGGGATCTCTCCAGGGGGTGTTGAAGCTTTCTTT | CASSGISPGGVEAFF
TRBJ1-1 | . | TRBV6-5 | . | TGTGCCAGCAGTTACGGTCAGGCGACTGAAGCTTTCTTT | CASSYGQATEAFF
TRBJ1-1 | TRBD1 | TRBV30 | . | TGTGCCTGGAAGGGACAGGGTTACATGAACACTGAAGCTTTCTTT | CAWKGQGYMNTEAFF
TRBJ1-4 | TRBD1 | TRBV9 | . | TGTGCCAGCAGCGGAGGGACAGGGGTTAATGAAAAACTGTTTTTT | CASSGGTGVNEKLFF
TRBJ2-7 | . | TRBV27 | once | TGTGCCAGCAGTTTATCGGGGGGACAGCCCTACGAGCAGTACTTC | CASSLSGGQPYEQYF
TRBJ1-2 | . | TRBV18 | few | TGTGCCAGCTCACCAGGTATCGGCCCGGGAGATGGCTACACCTTC | CASSPGIGPGDGYTF
TRBJ2-1 | TRBD2 | TRBV7-9 | . | TGTTCCAGCAGCCGGGGACTAGCGGACACCTACAATGAGCAGTTCTTC | CSSSRGLADTYNEQFF
TRBJ1-1 | . | TRBV12-2 | . | TGTGCAAGTCGCCCCCCACCCCTTCAGGGGACGAACACTGAAGCTTTCTTT | CASRPPPLQGTNTEAFF
TRBJ2-7 | . | TRBV18 | . | TGTGCCAGCTCACCCGACAGGTACGAGGAGCAGTACTTC | CASSPDRYEEQYF
TRBJ2-7 | . | TRBV18 | once | TGTGCCAGCTCACCTACAACAGACTACGAGCAGTACTTC | CASSPTTDYEQYF
TRBJ2-1 | TRBD2 | TRBV5-1 | . | TGCGCCAGCAGCAACTCCGGGACTAGCGGATACAATGAGCAGTTCTTC | CASSNSGTSGYNEQFF
TRBJ2-2 | TRBD1 | TRBV6-1 | few | TGTGCCAGCAGCCCCTCAAGGACAGGGACCGGGGAGCTGTTTTTT | CASSPSRTGTGELFF
TRBJ1-1 | . | TRBV5-1 | once | TGCGCCAGCAGCTTGGCCGAGGTGAACACTGAAGCTTTCTTT | CASSLAEVNTEAFF
TRBJ1-1 | . | TRBV18 | . | TGTGCCAGCTCACCCCTCGGGGTGAACACTGAAGCTTTCTTT | CASSPLGVNTEAFF